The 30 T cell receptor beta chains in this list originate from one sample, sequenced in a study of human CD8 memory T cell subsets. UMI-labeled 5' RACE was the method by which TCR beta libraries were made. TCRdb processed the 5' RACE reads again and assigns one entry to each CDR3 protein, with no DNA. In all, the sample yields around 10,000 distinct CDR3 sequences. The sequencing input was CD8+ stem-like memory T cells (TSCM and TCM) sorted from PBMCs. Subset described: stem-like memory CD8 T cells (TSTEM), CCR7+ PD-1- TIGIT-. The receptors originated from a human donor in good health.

The chain's CDR3 is CASRRGTGDNTGELFF. The chain uses TRBV7-9 and TRBJ2-2; without DNA, the TCRdb call of TRBD1 cannot be checked. The CDR3 covers 16 residues. In germline, CDR1 is SEHNR, CDR2 FQNEAQ (reference sequence).

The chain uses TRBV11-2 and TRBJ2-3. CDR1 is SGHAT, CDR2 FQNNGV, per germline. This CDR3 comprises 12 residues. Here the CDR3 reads CASSLGADTQYF.

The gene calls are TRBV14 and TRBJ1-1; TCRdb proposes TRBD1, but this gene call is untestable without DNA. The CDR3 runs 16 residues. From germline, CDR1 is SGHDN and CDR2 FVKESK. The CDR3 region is CASSQDKGQGRVRAFF.

The CDR3 sequence: CASRNVLGLAPEDTQYF. V is TRBV28 and J is TRBJ2-3; absent DNA, TCRdb's TRBD2 call cannot be checked. The CDR3 totals 17 residues. Looked up from germline, CDR1 is MDHEN and CDR2 is SYDVKM.

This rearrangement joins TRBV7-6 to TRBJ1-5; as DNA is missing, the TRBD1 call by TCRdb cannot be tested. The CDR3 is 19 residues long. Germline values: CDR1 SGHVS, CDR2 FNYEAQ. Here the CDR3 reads CASSLPDRARTHSNQPQHF.

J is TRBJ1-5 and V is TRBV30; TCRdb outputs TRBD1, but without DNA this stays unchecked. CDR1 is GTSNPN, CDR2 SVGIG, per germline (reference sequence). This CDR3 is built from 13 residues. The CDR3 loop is CAFRDREDQPQHF.

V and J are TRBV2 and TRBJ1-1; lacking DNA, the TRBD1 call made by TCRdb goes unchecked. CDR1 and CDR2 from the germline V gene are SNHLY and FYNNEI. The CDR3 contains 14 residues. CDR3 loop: CASSPDSMNTEAFF. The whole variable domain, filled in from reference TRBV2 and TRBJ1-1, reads EPEVTQTPSHQVTQMGQEVILRCVPISNHLYFYWYRQILGQKVEFLVSFYNNEISEKSEIFDDQFSVERPDGSNFTLKIRSTKLEDSAMYFCASSPDSMNTEAFFGQGTRLTVV.

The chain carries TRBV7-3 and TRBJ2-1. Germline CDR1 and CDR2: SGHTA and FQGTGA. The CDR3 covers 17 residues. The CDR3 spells CASSLDAWGGIYNEQFF.

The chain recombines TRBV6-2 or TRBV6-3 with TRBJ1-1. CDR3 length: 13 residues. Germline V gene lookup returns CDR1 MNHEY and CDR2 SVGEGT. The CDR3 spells CASATWMNTEAFF.

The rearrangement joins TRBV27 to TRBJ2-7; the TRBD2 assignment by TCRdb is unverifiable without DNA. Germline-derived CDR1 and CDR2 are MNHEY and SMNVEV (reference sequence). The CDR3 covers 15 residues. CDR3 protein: CASRTTSGTTYEQYF.

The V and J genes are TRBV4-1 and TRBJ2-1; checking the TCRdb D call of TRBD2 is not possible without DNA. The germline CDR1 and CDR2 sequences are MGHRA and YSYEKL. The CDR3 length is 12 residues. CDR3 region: CASSRVGEEQFF.

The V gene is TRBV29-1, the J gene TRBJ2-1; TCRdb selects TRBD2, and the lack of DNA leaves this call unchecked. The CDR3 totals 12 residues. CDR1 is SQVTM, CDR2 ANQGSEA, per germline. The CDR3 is CSVLAGDWGQFF.

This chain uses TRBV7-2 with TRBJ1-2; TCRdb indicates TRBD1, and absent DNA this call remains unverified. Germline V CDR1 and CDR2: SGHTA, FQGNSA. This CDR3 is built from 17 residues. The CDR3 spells CASSLALTDSGRLGNTF.

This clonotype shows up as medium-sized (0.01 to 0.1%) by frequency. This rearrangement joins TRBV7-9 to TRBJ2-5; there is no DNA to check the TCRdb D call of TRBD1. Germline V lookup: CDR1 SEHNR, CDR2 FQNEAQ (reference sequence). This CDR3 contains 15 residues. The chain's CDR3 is CASSPGQGDQETQYF.

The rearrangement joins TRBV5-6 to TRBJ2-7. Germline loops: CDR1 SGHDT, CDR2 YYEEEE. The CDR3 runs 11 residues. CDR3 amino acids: CASGVSYEQYF.

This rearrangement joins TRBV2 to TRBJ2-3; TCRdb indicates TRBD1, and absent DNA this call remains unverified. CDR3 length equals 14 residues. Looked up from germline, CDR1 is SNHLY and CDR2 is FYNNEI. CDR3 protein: CAYPGGGPKDTQYF.

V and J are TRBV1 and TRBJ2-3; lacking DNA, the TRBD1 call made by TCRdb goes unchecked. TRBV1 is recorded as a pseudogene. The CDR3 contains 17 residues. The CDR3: CTSSQVPQGNTPDTQYF.

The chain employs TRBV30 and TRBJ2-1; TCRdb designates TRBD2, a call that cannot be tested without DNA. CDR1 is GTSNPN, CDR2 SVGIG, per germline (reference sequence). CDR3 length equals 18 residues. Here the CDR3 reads CAWDLAGGPNSYYNEQFF.

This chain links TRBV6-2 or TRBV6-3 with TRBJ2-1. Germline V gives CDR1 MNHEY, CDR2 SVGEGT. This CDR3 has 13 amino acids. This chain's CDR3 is CASSYSTSNEQFF.

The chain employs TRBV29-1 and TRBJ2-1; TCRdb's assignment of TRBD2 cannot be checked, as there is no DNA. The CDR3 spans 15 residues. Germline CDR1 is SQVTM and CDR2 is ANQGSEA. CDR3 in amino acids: CSVAPGTSGNNEQFF.

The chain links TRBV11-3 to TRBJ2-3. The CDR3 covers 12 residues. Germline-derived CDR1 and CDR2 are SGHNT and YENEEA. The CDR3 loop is CASSSDGDTQYF.

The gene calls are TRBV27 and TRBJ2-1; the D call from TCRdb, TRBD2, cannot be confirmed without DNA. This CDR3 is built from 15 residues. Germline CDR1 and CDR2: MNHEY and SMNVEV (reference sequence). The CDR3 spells CASSWGLAGGNEQFF.

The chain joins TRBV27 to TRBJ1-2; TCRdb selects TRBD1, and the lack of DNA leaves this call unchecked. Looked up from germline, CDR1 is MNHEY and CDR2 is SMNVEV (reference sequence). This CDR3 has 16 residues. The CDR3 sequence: CASSLSYGGWPYGYTF.

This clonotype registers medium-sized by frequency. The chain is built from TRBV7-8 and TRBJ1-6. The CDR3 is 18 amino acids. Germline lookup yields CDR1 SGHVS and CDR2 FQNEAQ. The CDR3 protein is CASSLYRDRSSYNSPLHF.

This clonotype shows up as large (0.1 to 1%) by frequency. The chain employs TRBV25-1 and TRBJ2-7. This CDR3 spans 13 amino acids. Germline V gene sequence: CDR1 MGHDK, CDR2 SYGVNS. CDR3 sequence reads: CASSEVGDREQYF.

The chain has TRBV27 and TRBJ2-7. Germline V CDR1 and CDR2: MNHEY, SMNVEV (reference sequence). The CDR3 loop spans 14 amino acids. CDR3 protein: CASSLADYPYEQYF.

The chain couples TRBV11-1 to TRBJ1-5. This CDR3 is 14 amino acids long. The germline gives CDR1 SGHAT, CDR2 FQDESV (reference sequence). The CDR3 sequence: CASSLNPHGQPQHF. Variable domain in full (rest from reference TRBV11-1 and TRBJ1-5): EAEVAQSPRYKITEKSQAVAFWCDPISGHATLYWYRQILGQGPELLVQFQDESVVDDSQLPKDRFSAERLKGVDSTLKIQPAELGDSAMYLCASSLNPHGQPQHFGDGTRLSIL.

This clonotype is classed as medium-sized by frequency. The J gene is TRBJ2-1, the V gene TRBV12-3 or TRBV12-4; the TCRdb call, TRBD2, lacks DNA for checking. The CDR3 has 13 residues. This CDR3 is CASNHVPANEQFF.

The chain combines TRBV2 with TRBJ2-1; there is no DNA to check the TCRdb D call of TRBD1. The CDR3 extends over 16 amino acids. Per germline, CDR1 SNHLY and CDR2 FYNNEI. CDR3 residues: CASVSRGSALINEQFF.

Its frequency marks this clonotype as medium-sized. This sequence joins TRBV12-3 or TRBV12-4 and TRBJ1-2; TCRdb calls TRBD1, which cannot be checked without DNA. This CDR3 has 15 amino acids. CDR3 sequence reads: CASSLGTTGLGGYTF.